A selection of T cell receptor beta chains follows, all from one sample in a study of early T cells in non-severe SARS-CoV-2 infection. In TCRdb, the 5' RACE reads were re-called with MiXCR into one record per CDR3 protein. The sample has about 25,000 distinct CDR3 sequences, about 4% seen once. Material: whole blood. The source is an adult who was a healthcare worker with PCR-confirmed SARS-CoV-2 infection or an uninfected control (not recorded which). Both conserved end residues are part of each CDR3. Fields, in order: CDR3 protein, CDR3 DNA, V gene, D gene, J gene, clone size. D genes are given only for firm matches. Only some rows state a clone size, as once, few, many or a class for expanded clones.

cdr3_aa: CASSKQAGDQETQYF; cdr3_nt: TGTGCCAGCAGTAAACAAGCGGGAGACCAAGAGACCCAGTACTTC; v_call: TRBV6-4; d_call: TRBD2; j_call: TRBJ2-5; clone_size: many
cdr3_aa: CASSSGQGWNSPLHF; cdr3_nt: TGTGCCAGCAGCTCGGGACAGGGGTGGAATTCACCCCTCCACTTT; v_call: TRBV11-2; d_call: TRBD1; j_call: TRBJ1-6; clone_size: .
cdr3_aa: CASSQEAGPSTDTQYF; cdr3_nt: TGCGCCAGCAGCCAAGAAGCCGGCCCTAGCACAGATACGCAGTATTTT; v_call: TRBV4-3; d_call: .; j_call: TRBJ2-3; clone_size: .
cdr3_aa: CASSYDQGETQYF; cdr3_nt: TGTGCCAGCAGTTACGATCAGGGAGAGACCCAGTACTTC; v_call: TRBV6-5; d_call: .; j_call: TRBJ2-5; clone_size: many
cdr3_aa: CASNRGLGETQYF; cdr3_nt: TGTGCCAGCAACAGGGGGCTGGGGGAGACCCAGTACTTC; v_call: TRBV27; d_call: TRBD1; j_call: TRBJ2-5; clone_size: many
cdr3_aa: CASSLATSGGYNEQFF; cdr3_nt: TGTGCCAGCAGTTTAGCAACTAGCGGAGGCTACAATGAGCAGTTCTTC; v_call: TRBV12-3/TRBV12-4; d_call: TRBD2; j_call: TRBJ2-1; clone_size: .
cdr3_aa: CASSIGGTGTNEKLFF; cdr3_nt: TGTGCCAGTAGTATAGGAGGAACAGGAACTAATGAAAAACTGTTTTTT; v_call: TRBV19; d_call: .; j_call: TRBJ1-4; clone_size: many
cdr3_aa: CASRRETGGSTDTQYF; cdr3_nt: TGTGCCAGTAGGAGGGAAACGGGAGGGAGCACAGATACGCAGTATTTT; v_call: TRBV19; d_call: TRBD2; j_call: TRBJ2-3; clone_size: many
cdr3_aa: CATSREGQSYEQYF; cdr3_nt: TGTGCCACCAGCAGAGAGGGACAGAGCTACGAGCAGTACTTC; v_call: TRBV15; d_call: TRBD1; j_call: TRBJ2-7; clone_size: many
cdr3_aa: CSTSRATNTEAFF; cdr3_nt: TGCAGTACTAGTAGGGCGACGAACACTGAAGCTTTCTTT; v_call: TRBV20-1; d_call: .; j_call: TRBJ1-1; clone_size: .
cdr3_aa: CASRTTSGRAYNEQFF; cdr3_nt: TGTGCCAGCAGAACGACTAGCGGGAGGGCCTACAATGAGCAGTTCTTC; v_call: TRBV6-2/TRBV6-3; d_call: TRBD2; j_call: TRBJ2-1; clone_size: few
cdr3_aa: CASSEEAASGSIYNEQFF; cdr3_nt: TGTGCCAGCAGTGAAGAGGCGGCTAGCGGTTCTATCTACAATGAGCAGTTCTTC; v_call: TRBV6-1; d_call: TRBD2; j_call: TRBJ2-1; clone_size: many
cdr3_aa: CASSRLAVNTGELFF; cdr3_nt: TGTGCCAGCAGCCGACTAGCGGTGAACACCGGGGAGCTGTTTTTT; v_call: TRBV7-3; d_call: TRBD2; j_call: TRBJ2-2; clone_size: many
cdr3_aa: CASSLQGSGTEAFF; cdr3_nt: TGTGCCAGCAGCTTACAGGGCTCGGGGACTGAAGCTTTCTTT; v_call: TRBV7-9; d_call: .; j_call: TRBJ1-1; clone_size: many
cdr3_aa: CSVLLWGQGSYNEQFF; cdr3_nt: TGCAGCGTTCTCCTGTGGGGACAGGGGTCCTACAATGAGCAGTTCTTC; v_call: TRBV29-1; d_call: TRBD1; j_call: TRBJ2-1; clone_size: few
cdr3_aa: CASSPLTEIENTIYF; cdr3_nt: TGTGCCAGCTCACCATTGACGGAAATCGAAAACACCATATATTTT; v_call: TRBV18; d_call: .; j_call: TRBJ1-3; clone_size: few
cdr3_aa: CASSPVATTNEKLFF; cdr3_nt: TGTGCCAGCTCACCAGTGGCCACAACTAATGAAAAACTGTTTTTT; v_call: TRBV18; d_call: .; j_call: TRBJ1-4; clone_size: many
cdr3_aa: CASSTGFTDTQYF; cdr3_nt: TGTGCCAGCAGTACGGGATTCACAGATACGCAGTATTTT; v_call: TRBV12-3/TRBV12-4; d_call: .; j_call: TRBJ2-3; clone_size: few
cdr3_aa: CATSETGTGSGGELFF; cdr3_nt: TGTGCCACCAGTGAAACCGGGACAGGGTCAGGCGGGGAGCTGTTTTTT; v_call: TRBV24-1; d_call: TRBD1; j_call: TRBJ2-2; clone_size: many
cdr3_aa: CAWSLGRYNEQFF; cdr3_nt: TGTGCCTGGAGTTTGGGACGGTACAATGAGCAGTTCTTC; v_call: TRBV30; d_call: .; j_call: TRBJ2-1; clone_size: many
cdr3_aa: CASSPSAVAKNIQYF; cdr3_nt: TGTGCCAGCAGTCCCTCCGCGGTAGCCAAAAACATTCAGTACTTC; v_call: TRBV5-4; d_call: .; j_call: TRBJ2-4; clone_size: many
cdr3_aa: CSARDGAVGYNEQFF; cdr3_nt: TGCAGTGCTAGAGATGGGGCCGTGGGCTACAATGAGCAGTTCTTC; v_call: TRBV20-1; d_call: .; j_call: TRBJ2-1; clone_size: many
cdr3_aa: CASSVDRVNTEAFF; cdr3_nt: TGTGCCAGCAGCGTGGACAGGGTGAACACTGAAGCTTTCTTT; v_call: TRBV12-3/TRBV12-4; d_call: TRBD1; j_call: TRBJ1-1; clone_size: .
cdr3_aa: CASSLFSSGANVLTF; cdr3_nt: TGTGCCAGCAGTTTATTCAGCTCTGGGGCCAACGTCCTGACTTTC; v_call: TRBV12-3/TRBV12-4; d_call: .; j_call: TRBJ2-6; clone_size: many
cdr3_aa: CSARLAGLSYNEQFF; cdr3_nt: TGCAGCGCCAGACTAGCGGGACTCTCCTACAATGAGCAGTTCTTC; v_call: TRBV29-1; d_call: TRBD2; j_call: TRBJ2-1; clone_size: medium-sized
cdr3_aa: CSASLDSYEQYF; cdr3_nt: TGCAGTGCTAGCTTGGATTCCTACGAGCAGTACTTC; v_call: TRBV20-1; d_call: .; j_call: TRBJ2-7; clone_size: many
cdr3_aa: CASTLEATSYNEQFF; cdr3_nt: TGTGCCAGCACATTAGAGGCCACCTCCTACAATGAGCAGTTCTTC; v_call: TRBV2; d_call: .; j_call: TRBJ2-1; clone_size: few
cdr3_aa: CASRTGGGTDTQYF; cdr3_nt: TGTGCCAGCAGAACGGGAGGGGGCACAGATACGCAGTATTTT; v_call: TRBV6-2/TRBV6-3; d_call: TRBD2; j_call: TRBJ2-3; clone_size: many
cdr3_aa: CASSSRGGMNTEAFF; cdr3_nt: TGTGCCAGCAGCTCCAGGGGCGGCATGAACACTGAAGCTTTCTTT; v_call: TRBV7-6; d_call: .; j_call: TRBJ1-1; clone_size: many
cdr3_aa: CASSQGSAGNTEAFF; cdr3_nt: TGTGCCAGCAGCCAAGGGAGCGCAGGAAACACTGAAGCTTTCTTT; v_call: TRBV4-2; d_call: .; j_call: TRBJ1-1; clone_size: many
cdr3_aa: CASRLAGGFYNEQFF; cdr3_nt: TGTGCCAGCAGGCTAGCGGGAGGGTTCTACAATGAGCAGTTCTTC; v_call: TRBV28; d_call: TRBD2; j_call: TRBJ2-1; clone_size: few
cdr3_aa: CAISESPGTRGDEQFF; cdr3_nt: TGTGCCATCAGTGAGTCGCCCGGGACTAGAGGCGATGAGCAGTTCTTC; v_call: TRBV10-3; d_call: TRBD2; j_call: TRBJ2-1; clone_size: many
cdr3_aa: CASSPGQSSGNTIYF; cdr3_nt: TGCGCCAGCAGCCCGGGACAGTCCTCTGGAAACACCATATATTTT; v_call: TRBV5-1; d_call: TRBD1; j_call: TRBJ1-3; clone_size: many
cdr3_aa: CASSPTASSYNEQFF; cdr3_nt: TGTGCCAGCTCACCGACAGCCAGCTCCTACAATGAGCAGTTCTTC; v_call: TRBV18; d_call: .; j_call: TRBJ2-1; clone_size: .
cdr3_aa: CASSLVSLTDTQYF; cdr3_nt: TGTGCCAGCAGCTTAGTCTCCCTCACAGATACGCAGTATTTT; v_call: TRBV7-2; d_call: .; j_call: TRBJ2-3; clone_size: many
cdr3_aa: CASRVRTVSPGELFF; cdr3_nt: TGTGCCAGCAGGGTCCGCACAGTTTCTCCCGGGGAGCTGTTTTTT; v_call: TRBV2; d_call: .; j_call: TRBJ2-2; clone_size: .
cdr3_aa: CSAQREASTDTQYF; cdr3_nt: TGCAGTGCTCAGCGGGAGGCTAGCACAGATACGCAGTATTTT; v_call: TRBV20-1; d_call: TRBD2; j_call: TRBJ2-3; clone_size: .
cdr3_aa: CASSLTTRGGFGANVLTF; cdr3_nt: TGTGCCAGCAGCCTTACGACTCGAGGGGGCTTTGGGGCCAACGTCCTGACTTTC; v_call: TRBV27; d_call: TRBD1; j_call: TRBJ2-6; clone_size: many
cdr3_aa: CASSVGLTSPLHF; cdr3_nt: TGTGCCAGCAGCGTAGGTCTCACTTCACCCCTCCACTTT; v_call: TRBV9; d_call: .; j_call: TRBJ1-6; clone_size: few
cdr3_aa: CASSFSGSLIYEQYF; cdr3_nt: TGTGCCAGCAGCTTCAGCGGGAGTCTTATCTACGAGCAGTACTTC; v_call: TRBV7-2; d_call: TRBD2; j_call: TRBJ2-7; clone_size: few
cdr3_aa: CASKGGLTYEQYF; cdr3_nt: TGTGCCAGCAAGGGGGGATTGACCTACGAGCAGTACTTC; v_call: TRBV2; d_call: .; j_call: TRBJ2-7; clone_size: many
cdr3_aa: CASRDVGTGLFEQYF; cdr3_nt: TGTGCCAGCAGAGACGTTGGGACAGGTCTGTTCGAGCAGTACTTC; v_call: TRBV6-2/TRBV6-3; d_call: TRBD1; j_call: TRBJ2-7; clone_size: many
cdr3_aa: CASSLSSGGHPLPFF; cdr3_nt: TGTGCCAGCAGCTTATCGAGCGGGGGTCACCCGCTCCCGTTCTTC; v_call: TRBV7-9; d_call: TRBD2; j_call: TRBJ2-1; clone_size: many